Following are 28 T cell receptor beta chains from one sample sequenced in a study of blood T cell repertoires in COVID-19. Some clones are missing from TCRdb's copy, which holds only in-frame ones; the method was immunoSEQ multiplex PCR. The table lists about 250,000 clones, about 90% of them singletons. The sequenced material came from peripheral blood. These receptors were taken from a man between 18 and 29 years old with active or convalescent COVID-19.

The chain recombines TRBV9 with TRBJ1-4, with TRBD1 matching 7 bases. J lost 5 bases, V lost 3 bases, and 1 base had no gene match. The CDR3 has 13 amino acids. Germline V lookup: CDR1 SGDLS, CDR2 YYNGEE. This chain's CDR3 is CASSAGQNEKLFF. In DNA, the CDR3 is TGTGCCAGCAGCGCGGGACAGAATGAAAAACTGTTTTTT. The entire variable domain, with the rest obtained from reference TRBV9 and TRBJ1-4, is as follows: DSGVTQTPKHLITATGQRVTLRCSPRSGDLSVYWYQQSLDQGLQFLIQYYNGEERAKGNILERFSAQQFPDLHSELNLSSLELGDSALYFCASSAGQNEKLFFGSGTQLSVL.

The rearrangement uses TRBV6-2 or TRBV6-3 and TRBJ1-2, with unresolved D. The CDR3 loop spans 15 amino acids. Germline V gives CDR1 MNHEY, CDR2 SVGEGT. V was shortened by 4 bases and J by 0 bases, with 12 bases between the two germline ends. In DNA, the CDR3 is TGTGCCAGCAGTTCTCCCAGGAATGCTAACTATGGCTACACCTTC. Its translation is CASSSPRNANYGYTF.

The rearrangement joins TRBV9 to TRBJ1-1; no firm D call. V dropped 1 base and J dropped 0 bases, with 4 bases sitting between them. Germline V CDR1 and CDR2: SGDLS, YYNGEE. The CDR3 spans 13 residues. The CDR3 DNA reads as TGTGCCAGCAGCGTACAGATGAACACTGAAGCTTTCTTT. It yields the protein CASSVQMNTEAFF.

This chain links TRBV5-6 with TRBJ1-2, with TRBD1 as a possible D gene (6 bases). Germline V gives CDR1 SGHDT, CDR2 YYEEEE. The CDR3 contains 17 residues. Trimming removed 2 bases at V and 0 bases at J, with 17 bases between. CDR3 loop: CASSLRAGADPNYGYTF. CDR3 in DNA: TGTGCCAGCAGCTTACGGGCAGGGGCCGACCCTAACTATGGCTACACCTTC.

The chain links TRBV28 to TRBJ2-7; D unclear. Germline CDR1 MDHEN, CDR2 SYDVKM. With 5 bases removed from V and 1 base from J, the gap between germline ends came to 6 bases. The CDR3 runs 12 residues. The CDR3: CASSQDSYEQYF. CDR3 DNA sequence: TGTGCCAGCAGTCAGGATTCCTACGAGCAGTACTTC.

The V gene is TRBV29-1, the J gene TRBJ2-1; TRBD2 aligns across 12 bases. The CDR3 totals 16 residues. Germline V gives CDR1 SQVTM, CDR2 ANQGSEA. V was pared by 6 bases and J by 4 bases, with 10 bases of the junction left unmatched. The DNA of the CDR3 is TGCAGCGTGGCCCGCGGGACTAGCGGGCGATACAATGAGCAGTTCTTC. This gives the protein CSVARGTSGRYNEQFF.

V usage is TRBV27 and J usage is TRBJ1-5, with 8 bases matching TRBD1. Unmatched junction bases numbered 7, after V lost 4 bases and J lost 5 bases. The CDR3 runs 15 residues. In germline, CDR1 is MNHEY, CDR2 SMNVEV (reference sequence). CDR3 loop: CASSSGGREHQPQHF. For the CDR3, the DNA is TGTGCCAGCAGTTCAGGGGGCAGAGAACATCAGCCCCAGCATTTT.

This sequence joins TRBV20-1 and TRBJ2-7; unclear D gene. This CDR3 spans 12 amino acids. CDR1 DFQATT and CDR2 SNEGSKA come from the germline V gene (reference sequence). The germline V and J ends were trimmed by 3 bases and 2 bases, with 8 bases remaining between them. CDR3 sequence (DNA): TGCAGTGCTAGTTTCTCAGCCTACGAGCAGTACTTC. It specifies CSASFSAYEQYF.

Many counts were recorded for this clone. CDR3 sequence reads: CASSETAANTEAFF. The CDR3 DNA reads as TGTGCCAGCAGTGAAACAGCGGCGAACACTGAAGCTTTCTTT. This chain joins TRBV6-1 and TRBJ1-1; D remains ambiguous. The CDR3 consists of 14 residues. V dropped 2 bases and J dropped 1 base, with 8 bases sitting between them. The germline CDR1 and CDR2 sequences are MNHNS and SASEGT.

This chain's CDR3 is CASTLGEVNQPQHF. In DNA form, the CDR3 reads TGTGCCAGCACCCTTGGGGAGGTAAATCAGCCCCAGCATTTT. The chain couples TRBV9 to TRBJ1-5; D gene unclear. The germline CDR1 and CDR2 sequences are SGDLS and YYNGEE. V was shortened by 6 bases and J by 4 bases, with 14 bases between the two germline ends. This CDR3 is 14 amino acids long.

V and J are TRBV5-1 and TRBJ2-7; 9 bases map to TRBD2. CDR3 length equals 16 residues. Germline trimming cut 4 bases from V and 0 bases from J; bases unmatched to any gene: 8. Germline V gene data show CDR1 as SGHRS and CDR2 as YFSETQ. The CDR3 nucleotides read TGCGCCAGCAGCCCTGGTGGTAGCGGGAGCTCCTACGAGCAGTACTTC. Its translation is CASSPGGSGSSYEQYF.

V usage is TRBV28 and J usage is TRBJ2-7, with D possibly matching TRBD2 (6 bases). V lost 6 bases to trimming and J lost 2 bases, with 14 bases between them. Germline V lookup: CDR1 MDHEN, CDR2 SYDVKM. CDR3 size: 14 residues. The CDR3 region is CASSRDLGAYEQYF. The CDR3 nucleotides are TGTGCCAGCAGCCGGGACTTAGGAGCCTACGAGCAGTACTTC.

This chain uses TRBV30 with TRBJ2-5; D uncertain. Trimming took off 2 bases at V and 4 bases at J, with 11 bases between the two ends. The CDR3 is made up of 13 amino acids. The germline CDR1 and CDR2 sequences are GTSNPN and SVGIG (reference sequence). CDR3 nucleotides: TGTGCCTGGAGTCAGATTAATGGAGAGACCCAGTACTTC. Amino acids: CAWSQINGETQYF.

The chain has TRBV7-9 and TRBJ1-3; D gene uncertain. This CDR3 contains 13 residues. Trimming removed 2 bases from V and 8 bases from J, with 10 bases in between. CDR1 and CDR2 (germline): SEHNR, FQNEAQ (reference sequence). CDR3 region: CASSLPPGDTIYF. The CDR3, as DNA: TGTGCCAGCAGCTTACCTCCCGGGGACACCATATATTTT.

This rearrangement joins TRBV6-2 or TRBV6-3 to TRBJ2-7, with D possibly TRBD1 on 6 matching bases. The CDR3 runs to 14 residues. The V gene lost 2 bases and the J gene lost 0 bases, with 8 bases spanning the gap. CDR1 MNHEY and CDR2 SVGEGT come from the germline V gene. This CDR3 is CASSYRDNSYEQYF. Written as DNA, the CDR3 is TGTGCCAGCAGTTACCGGGACAACTCCTACGAGCAGTACTTC.

V gene TRBV5-1 combines with J gene TRBJ1-3; D might be TRBD1 (6 bases). The CDR3 consists of 15 residues. V was trimmed by 3 bases and J by 0 bases, leaving 10 bases between them. The germline CDR1 and CDR2 sequences are SGHRS and YFSETQ. The CDR3 loop is CASSSGTYSGNTIYF. The CDR3, as DNA: TGCGCCAGCAGCTCCGGGACATACTCTGGAAACACCATATATTTT.

The chain joins TRBV7-9 to TRBJ1-2; a possible D gene is TRBD1 (6 bases). The CDR3 contains 13 residues. The germline V gene encodes CDR1 SEHNR and CDR2 FQNEAQ (reference sequence). V was trimmed by 3 bases and J by 8 bases, leaving 13 bases between them. In nucleotides, the CDR3 is TGTGCCAGCAGCTTTGACAGGACGGGGGGCTACACCTTC. It codes for CASSFDRTGGYTF.

The chain links TRBV7-3 to TRBJ2-2; a possible D gene is TRBD1 (6 bases). Trimming left V 5 bases short and J 0 bases short, with 10 bases between. Germline CDR1 reads SGHTA; CDR2 reads FQGTGA. The CDR3 is 15 amino acids. The CDR3 bases are TGTGCCAGCAGCCGGGACACGGCGAACACCGGGGAGCTGTTTTTT. Translation gives CASSRDTANTGELFF.

This sequence joins TRBV28 and TRBJ1-4; D gene unclear. V shed 7 bases and J shed 7 bases, with 19 bases lying between them. The CDR3 length is 15 residues. Germline V lookup: CDR1 MDHEN, CDR2 SYDVKM. CDR3 in amino acids: CASKETGRVGEKLFF. The CDR3 coding sequence is TGTGCCAGCAAAGAGACGGGGAGAGTAGGTGAAAAACTGTTTTTT.

In this sample, this clone turned up once. This sequence joins TRBV6-5 and TRBJ2-7; D possibly corresponds to TRBD2 (6 bases). V was shortened by 6 bases and J by 2 bases, with 14 bases between the two germline ends. CDR1 and CDR2 (germline): MNHEY, SVGAGI. The CDR3 runs to 14 residues. The CDR3 coding sequence is TGTGCCAGCAGACGCCGGGACTTAGCCTACGAGCAGTACTTC. Protein product: CASRRRDLAYEQYF.

The rearrangement uses TRBV28 and TRBJ2-7, with D unclear. Deletions cut 4 bases from V and 6 bases from J, with 7 bases between. The germline V gene encodes CDR1 MDHEN and CDR2 SYDVKM. CDR3 length: 11 amino acids. The CDR3 sequence is CASSSRSEQYF. The CDR3 DNA reads TGTGCCAGCAGTTCGCGGTCCGAGCAGTACTTC.

V and J are TRBV18 and TRBJ1-4, with D hard to call. Germline V gene data show CDR1 as KGHSH and CDR2 as LQKENI. This CDR3 comprises 14 residues. V lost 1 base and J lost 2, with 5 bases in between. CDR3 region: CASSPRQTNEKLFF. In DNA form, the CDR3 reads TGTGCCAGCTCACCACGGCAGACTAATGAAAAACTGTTTTTT.

J is TRBJ2-3 and V is TRBV5-1, with D possibly being TRBD2 (6 bases). The CDR3 totals 16 residues. Looked up from germline, CDR1 is SGHRS and CDR2 is YFSETQ. Deletions cut 3 bases from V and 2 bases from J, with 16 bases between. CDR3 sequence: CASSSGGGIFTDTQYF. In nucleotides, the CDR3 is TGCGCCAGCAGCTCTGGGGGAGGAATCTTCACAGATACGCAGTATTTT.

The DNA for the CDR3 is TGTGCCAGTGGGAGAACTAATGAAAAACTGTTTTTT. It translates to CASGRTNEKLFF. The J gene is TRBJ1-4, the V gene TRBV9; D not resolved. Germline values: CDR1 SGDLS, CDR2 YYNGEE. The CDR3 covers 12 residues. The V end lost 8 bases, the J end lost 1 base, and 6 bases lay between the germline ends.

The chain combines TRBV11-2 with TRBJ1-3, with unresolved D. Trimming cost V 10 bases and J 0 bases, with 10 bases left between them. CDR3 size: 13 residues. Germline loops: CDR1 SGHAT, CDR2 FQNNGV. CDR3 sequence (DNA): TGTGCCACGTGGGGAGGCTCTGGAAACACCATATATTTT. Its translation is CATWGGSGNTIYF.

The CDR3 protein is CSVEWGTDQFF. Here the CDR3 DNA reads TGCAGCGTTGAGTGGGGGACAGACCAGTTCTTC. The chain employs TRBV29-1 and TRBJ2-1; the match to TRBD1 covers 7 bases. The CDR3 is 11 amino acids. Trimming removed 3 bases from V and 13 bases from J; junction bases left unmatched: 6. Per germline, CDR1 SQVTM and CDR2 ANQGSEA.

This sequence joins TRBV28 and TRBJ1-3; the D gene is possibly TRBD1 (6 bases). Trimming took 3 bases from V and 4 from J, leaving 13 bases between them. The CDR3 runs 15 residues. CDR1 and CDR2 from the germline V gene are MDHEN and SYDVKM. The DNA for the CDR3 is TGTGCCAGCAGTTTTTCCCCAGGGGAGGGAAACACCATATATTTT. Its protein product is CASSFSPGEGNTIYF.

The DNA of the CDR3 is TGTGCCAGCAGCAAAGGACAGACCTCTGGGGCCAACGTCCTGACTTTC. Translating gives CASSKGQTSGANVLTF. V usage is TRBV5-4 and J usage is TRBJ2-6; D perhaps matches TRBD1 (6 bases). Germline loops: CDR1 SGHNT, CDR2 YYREEE (reference sequence). This CDR3 is built from 16 residues. Between the trimmed V and J ends, which lost 4 bases and 0 bases, there was a span of 11 bases.